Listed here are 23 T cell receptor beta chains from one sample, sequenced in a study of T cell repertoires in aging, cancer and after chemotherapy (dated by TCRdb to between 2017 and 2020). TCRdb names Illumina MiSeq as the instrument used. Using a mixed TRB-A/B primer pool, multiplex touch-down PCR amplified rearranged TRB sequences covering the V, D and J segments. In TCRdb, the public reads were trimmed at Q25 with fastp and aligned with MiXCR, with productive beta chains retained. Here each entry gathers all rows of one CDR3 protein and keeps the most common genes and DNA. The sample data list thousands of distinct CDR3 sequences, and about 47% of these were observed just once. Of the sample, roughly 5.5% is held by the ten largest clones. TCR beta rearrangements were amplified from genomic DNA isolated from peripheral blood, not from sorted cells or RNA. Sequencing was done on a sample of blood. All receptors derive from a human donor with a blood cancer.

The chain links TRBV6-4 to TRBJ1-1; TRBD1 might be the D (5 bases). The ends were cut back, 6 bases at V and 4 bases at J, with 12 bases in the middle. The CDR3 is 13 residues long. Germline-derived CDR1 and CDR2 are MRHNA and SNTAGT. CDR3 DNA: TGTGCCAGCAGCCAACAGGCCTCCACTGAAGCTTTCTTT. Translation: CASSQQASTEAFF.

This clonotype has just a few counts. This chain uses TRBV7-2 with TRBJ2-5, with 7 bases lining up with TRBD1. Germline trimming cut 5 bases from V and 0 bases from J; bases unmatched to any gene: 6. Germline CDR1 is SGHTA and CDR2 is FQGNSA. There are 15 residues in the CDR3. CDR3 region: CASSPETGNQETQYF. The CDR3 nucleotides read TGTGCCAGCAGCCCAGAGACAGGGAACCAAGAGACCCAGTACTTC.

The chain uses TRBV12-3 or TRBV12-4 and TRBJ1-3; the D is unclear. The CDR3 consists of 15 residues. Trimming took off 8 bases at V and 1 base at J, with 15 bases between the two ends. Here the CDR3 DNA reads TGTGCCAGCCGTCAGACTGAGAGATCTGGAAACACCATATATTTT. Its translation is CASRQTERSGNTIYF.

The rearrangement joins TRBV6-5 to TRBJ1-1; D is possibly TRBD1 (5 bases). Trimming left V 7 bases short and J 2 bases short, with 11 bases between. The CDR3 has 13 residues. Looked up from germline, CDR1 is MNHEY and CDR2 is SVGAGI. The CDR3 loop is CASMHGTNTEAFF. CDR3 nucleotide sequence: TGTGCCAGCATGCACGGGACTAACACTGAAGCTTTCTTT.

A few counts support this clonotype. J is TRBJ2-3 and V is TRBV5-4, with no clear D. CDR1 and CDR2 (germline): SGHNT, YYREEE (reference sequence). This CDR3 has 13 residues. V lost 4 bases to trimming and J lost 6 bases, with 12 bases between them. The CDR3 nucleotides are TGTGCCAGCAGCCAGGTGGCAACCGATACGCAGTATTTT. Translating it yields CASSQVATDTQYF.

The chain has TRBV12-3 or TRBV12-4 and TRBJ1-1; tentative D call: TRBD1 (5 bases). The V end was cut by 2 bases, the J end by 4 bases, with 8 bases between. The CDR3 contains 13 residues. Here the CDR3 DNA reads TGTGCCAGCAGTTTACGGGGCGGCACTGAAGCTTTCTTT. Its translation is CASSLRGGTEAFF.

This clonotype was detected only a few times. The CDR3 reads CASSLGLGEEETQYF. The DNA of the CDR3 is TGTGCCAGCAGCTTAGGTCTAGGGGAGGAGGAGACCCAGTACTTC. This chain joins TRBV7-6 and TRBJ2-5, with a possible D match to TRBD2 (6 bases). The V end lost 1 base, the J end lost 5 bases, and 14 bases lay between the germline ends. The germline gives CDR1 SGHVS, CDR2 FNYEAQ. The CDR3 is made up of 15 amino acids.

CDR3 sequence (DNA): TGTGCCAGCAGCTTAGCGGCAGGGCAAACTGAAGCTTTCTTT. This codes for CASSLAAGQTEAFF. The chain carries TRBV7-6 and TRBJ1-1; possible D gene TRBD1, 5 bases. The CDR3 contains 14 residues. Per germline, CDR1 SGHVS and CDR2 FNYEAQ. V lost 0 bases, J lost 5 bases, and 10 bases lay in between.

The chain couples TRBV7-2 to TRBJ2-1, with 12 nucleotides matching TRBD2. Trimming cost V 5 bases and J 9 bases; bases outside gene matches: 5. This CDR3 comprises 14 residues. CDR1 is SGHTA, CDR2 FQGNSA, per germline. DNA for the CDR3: TGTGCCAGCAGCCTCCCGACTAGCGGGGGTGAGCAGTTCTTC. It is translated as CASSLPTSGGEQFF. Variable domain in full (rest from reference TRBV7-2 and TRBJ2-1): GAGVSQSPSNKVTEKGKDVELRCDPISGHTALYWYRQSLGQGLEFLIYFQGNSAPDKSGLPSDRFSAERTGGSVSTLTIQRTQQEDSAVYLCASSLPTSGGEQFFGPGTRLTVL.

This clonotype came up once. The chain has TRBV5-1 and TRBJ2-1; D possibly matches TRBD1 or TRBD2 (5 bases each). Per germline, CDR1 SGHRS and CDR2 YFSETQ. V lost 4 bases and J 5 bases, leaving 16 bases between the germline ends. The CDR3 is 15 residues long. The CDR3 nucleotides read TGCGCCAGCAGCCATACGGGGCCCAATAACAATGAGCAGTTCTTC. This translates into CASSHTGPNNNEQFF.

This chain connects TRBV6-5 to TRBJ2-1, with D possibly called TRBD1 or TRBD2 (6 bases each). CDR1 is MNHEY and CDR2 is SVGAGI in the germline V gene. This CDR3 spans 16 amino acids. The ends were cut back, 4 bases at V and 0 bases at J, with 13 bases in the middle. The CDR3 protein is CASSFKWGASYNEQFF. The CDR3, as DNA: TGTGCCAGCAGTTTTAAATGGGGGGCCTCCTACAATGAGCAGTTCTTC.

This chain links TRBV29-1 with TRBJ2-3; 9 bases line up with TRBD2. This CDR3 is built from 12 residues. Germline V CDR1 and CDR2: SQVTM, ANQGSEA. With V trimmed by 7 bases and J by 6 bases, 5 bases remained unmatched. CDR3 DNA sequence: TGCAGCGCCAGCGGGGGGATGGATACGCAGTATTTT. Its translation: CSASGGMDTQYF.

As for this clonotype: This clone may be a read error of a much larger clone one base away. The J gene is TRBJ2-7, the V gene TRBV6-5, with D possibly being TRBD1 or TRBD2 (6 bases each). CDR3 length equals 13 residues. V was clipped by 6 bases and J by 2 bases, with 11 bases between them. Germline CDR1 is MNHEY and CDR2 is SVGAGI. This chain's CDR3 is CASRRGAAYEQYF. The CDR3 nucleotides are TGTGCCAGCAGGAGGGGGGCAGCCTACGAGCAGTACTTC.

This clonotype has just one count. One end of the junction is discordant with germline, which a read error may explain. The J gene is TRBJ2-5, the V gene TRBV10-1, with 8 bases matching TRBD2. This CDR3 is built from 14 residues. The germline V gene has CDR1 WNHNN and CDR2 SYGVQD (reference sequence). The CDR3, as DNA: TGTGCCAGCAGTAGGCGGGGGGCCCAAGAGACCCAGTACTTC. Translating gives CASSRRGAQETQYF.

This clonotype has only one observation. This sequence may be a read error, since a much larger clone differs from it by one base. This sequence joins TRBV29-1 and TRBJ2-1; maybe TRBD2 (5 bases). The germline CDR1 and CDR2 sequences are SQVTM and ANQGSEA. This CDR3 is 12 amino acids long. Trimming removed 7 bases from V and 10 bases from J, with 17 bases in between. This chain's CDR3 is CSDGKTWLEQFF. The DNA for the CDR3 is TGCAGCGACGGGAAGACGTGGTTGGAGCAGTTCTTC.

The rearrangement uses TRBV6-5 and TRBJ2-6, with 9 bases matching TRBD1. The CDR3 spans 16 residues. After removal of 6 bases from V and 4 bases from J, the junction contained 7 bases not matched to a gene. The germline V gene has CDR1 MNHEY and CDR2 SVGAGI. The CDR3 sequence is CASRPGQGFGANVLTF. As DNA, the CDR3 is TGTGCCAGCAGACCGGGACAGGGCTTCGGGGCCAACGTCCTGACTTTC.

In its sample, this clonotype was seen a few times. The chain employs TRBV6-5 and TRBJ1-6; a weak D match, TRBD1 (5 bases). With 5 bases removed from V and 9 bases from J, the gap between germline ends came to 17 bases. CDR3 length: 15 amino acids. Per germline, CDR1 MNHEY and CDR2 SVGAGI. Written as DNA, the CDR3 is TGTGCCAGCAGTGAAGCTCGGGGCAGATCTTCACCCCTCCACTTT. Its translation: CASSEARGRSSPLHF.

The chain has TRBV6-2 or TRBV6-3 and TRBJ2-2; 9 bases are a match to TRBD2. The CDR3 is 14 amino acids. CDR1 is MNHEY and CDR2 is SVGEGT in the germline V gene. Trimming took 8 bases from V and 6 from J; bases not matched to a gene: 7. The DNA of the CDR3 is TGTGCCAGCTCTCTAGCGGGGAGGTCCGGGGAGCTGTTTTTT. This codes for CASSLAGRSGELFF.

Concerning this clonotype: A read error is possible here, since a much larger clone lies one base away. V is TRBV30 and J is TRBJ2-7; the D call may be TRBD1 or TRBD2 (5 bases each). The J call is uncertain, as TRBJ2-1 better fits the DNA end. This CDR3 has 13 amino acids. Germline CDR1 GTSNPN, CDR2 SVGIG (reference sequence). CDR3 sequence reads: CAWVGDPAYEQFF. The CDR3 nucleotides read TGTGCCTGGGTCGGGGACCCCGCCTACGAGCAGTTCTTC.

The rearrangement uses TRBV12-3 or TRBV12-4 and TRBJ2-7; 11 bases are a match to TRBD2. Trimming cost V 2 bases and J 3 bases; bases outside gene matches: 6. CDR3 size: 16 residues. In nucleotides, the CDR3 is TGTGCCAGCAGTTTATCCCTAGCGGGGGGTTTCTACGAGCAGTACTTC. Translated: CASSLSLAGGFYEQYF.

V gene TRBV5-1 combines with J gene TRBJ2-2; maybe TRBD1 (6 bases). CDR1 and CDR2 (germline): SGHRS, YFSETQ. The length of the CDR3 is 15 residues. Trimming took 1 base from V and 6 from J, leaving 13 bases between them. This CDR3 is CASSLLRGPAGELFF. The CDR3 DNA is TGCGCCAGCAGCTTGCTCAGGGGTCCCGCCGGGGAGCTGTTTTTT.

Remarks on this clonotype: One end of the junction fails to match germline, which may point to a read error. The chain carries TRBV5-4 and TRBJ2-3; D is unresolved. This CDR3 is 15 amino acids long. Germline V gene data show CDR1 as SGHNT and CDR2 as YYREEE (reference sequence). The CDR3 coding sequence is TGTGCCAGAAGCTCGGACGTGGGGATCACAGATACGCAGTATTTT. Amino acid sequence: CARSSDVGITDTQYF.

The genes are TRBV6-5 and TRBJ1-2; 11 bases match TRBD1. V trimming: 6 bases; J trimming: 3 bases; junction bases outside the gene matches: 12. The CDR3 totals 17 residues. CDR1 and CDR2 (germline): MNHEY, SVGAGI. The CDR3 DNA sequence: TGTGCCAGCAGGGCCGGGACAGGGGGGCCCTCTGACTATGGCTACACCTTC. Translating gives CASRAGTGGPSDYGYTF.